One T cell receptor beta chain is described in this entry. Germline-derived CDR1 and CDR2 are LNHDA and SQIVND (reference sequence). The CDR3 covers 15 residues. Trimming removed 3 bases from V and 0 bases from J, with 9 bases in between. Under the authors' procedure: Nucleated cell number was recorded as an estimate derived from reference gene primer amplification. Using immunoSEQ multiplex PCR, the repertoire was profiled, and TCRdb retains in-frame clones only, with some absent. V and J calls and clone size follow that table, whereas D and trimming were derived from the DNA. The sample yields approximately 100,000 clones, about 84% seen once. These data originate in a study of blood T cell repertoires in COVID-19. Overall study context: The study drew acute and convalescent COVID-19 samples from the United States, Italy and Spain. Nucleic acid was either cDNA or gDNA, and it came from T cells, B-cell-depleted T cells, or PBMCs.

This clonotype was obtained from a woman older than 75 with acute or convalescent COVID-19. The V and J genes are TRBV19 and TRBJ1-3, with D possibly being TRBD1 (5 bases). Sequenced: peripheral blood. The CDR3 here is CASSMGQSSGNTIYF. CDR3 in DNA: TGTGCCAGTAGTATGGGGCAGAGCTCTGGAAACACCATATATTTT.